This T cell receptor (beta chain) was recorded in a study of blood T cell repertoires in COVID-19. Authors' analysis steps: The assay estimated nucleated cells by amplifying reference gene primers. Only in-frame clones appear in the TCRdb table, and some are missing; sequencing was by immunoSEQ multiplex PCR. Clone size and V and J calls were adopted from that table, with D and trimming inferred from the DNA. The data contain 250,000 to 300,000 clones, around four fifths of them singletons. Worth noting for this clone: The sample holds other DNA sequences that translate to the same CDR3.

Sequenced: peripheral blood. This TCR came from a man aged 60 to 75 with acute or convalescent COVID-19.

The CDR3 nucleotides are TGTGCCAGCAGTCCAGGGGGCTACGAGCAGTACTTC. It is translated as CASSPGGYEQYF. The V and J genes are TRBV6-2 or TRBV6-3 and TRBJ2-7, with TRBD1 matching over 7 bases. Germline V gene sequence: CDR1 MNHEY, CDR2 SVGEGT. Trimming cost V 5 bases and J 3 bases; bases outside gene matches: 1. The CDR3 spans 12 residues.